This T cell receptor (beta chain) was observed in a study of T cells in Graves' hyperthyroidism and ophthalmopathy. Looking at the study overall: The authors collected peripheral blood at initial diagnosis, before any treatment.

This clonotype has a handful of counts. Regions amplified from RNA transcripts were the TCR beta CDR3 regions. Researchers ran a first-round RT-PCR on the TCR CDR3 using the HTBI primer set. TCRdb analysed the multiplex PCR reads with MiXCR anew, one entry per CDR3 protein. Here the sample spans over 700,000 distinct CDR3 sequences, more than 30% being singletons. Graves' hyperthyroidism was deemed stable absent ophthalmopathy progression within 18 months. Recently diagnosed hyperthyroidism of less than 2 months' duration affected patients aged 18 to 65. The sequencing input was blood. This receptor was obtained from a man between 18 and 35 years old with Graves' hyperthyroidism.

This CDR3 is CACSADYGGELFF. CDR3 in DNA: TGTGCCTGCAGCGCGGATTATGGCGGGGAGCTGTTTTTT. The chain has TRBV19 and TRBJ2-2; no reliable D call. This CDR3 contains 13 residues. The V end lost 11 bases, the J end lost 7 bases, and 17 bases lay between the germline ends. Germline assignment: CDR1 LNHDA and CDR2 SQIVND (reference sequence).